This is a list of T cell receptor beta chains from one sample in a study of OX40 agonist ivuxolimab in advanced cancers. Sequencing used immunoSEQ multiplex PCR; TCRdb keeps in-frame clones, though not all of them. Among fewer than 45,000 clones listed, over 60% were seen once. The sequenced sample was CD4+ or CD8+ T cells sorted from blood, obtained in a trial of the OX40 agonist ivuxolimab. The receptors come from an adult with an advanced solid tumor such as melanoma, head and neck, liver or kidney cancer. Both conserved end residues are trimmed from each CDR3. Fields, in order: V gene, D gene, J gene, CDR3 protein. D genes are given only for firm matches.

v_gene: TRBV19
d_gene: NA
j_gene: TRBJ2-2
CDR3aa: ASMVENTGELF

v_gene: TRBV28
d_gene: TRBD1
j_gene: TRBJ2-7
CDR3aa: ASSPWTGGHYEQY

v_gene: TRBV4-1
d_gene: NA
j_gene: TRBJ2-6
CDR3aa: ASSFSSGANVLT

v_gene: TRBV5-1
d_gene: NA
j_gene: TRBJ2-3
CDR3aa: ASSGDPRDTQY

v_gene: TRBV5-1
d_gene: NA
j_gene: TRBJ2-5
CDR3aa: ASRRLEGGETQY

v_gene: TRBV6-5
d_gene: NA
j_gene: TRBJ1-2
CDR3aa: ASSYNGAGNYGYT

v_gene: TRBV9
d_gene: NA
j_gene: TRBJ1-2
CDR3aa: ASSVYGFGYT

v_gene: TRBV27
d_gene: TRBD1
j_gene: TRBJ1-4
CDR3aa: ASSFQGAREKLF

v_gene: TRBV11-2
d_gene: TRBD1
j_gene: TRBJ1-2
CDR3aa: ASSLGGQGKGYT

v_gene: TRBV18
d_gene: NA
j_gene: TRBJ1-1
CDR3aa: ASSRETGRTEAF

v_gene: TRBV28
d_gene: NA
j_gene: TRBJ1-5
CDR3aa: ASSGVGSQPQH

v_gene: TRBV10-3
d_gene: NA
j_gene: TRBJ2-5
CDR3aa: AISASNQRETQY

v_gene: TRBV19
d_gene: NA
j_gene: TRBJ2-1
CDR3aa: ASSTPDFNEQF

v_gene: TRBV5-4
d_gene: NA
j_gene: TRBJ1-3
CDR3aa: ASSLTTYSGNTIY

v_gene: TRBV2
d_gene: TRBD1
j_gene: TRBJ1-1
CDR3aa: ASSVQGQYTEAF

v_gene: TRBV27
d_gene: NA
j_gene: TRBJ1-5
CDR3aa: ASSSSVSNQPQH

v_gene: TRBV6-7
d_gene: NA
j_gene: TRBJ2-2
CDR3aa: ASSRGLTNTGELF

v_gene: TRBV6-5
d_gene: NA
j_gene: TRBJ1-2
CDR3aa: ASSFAGVYGYT

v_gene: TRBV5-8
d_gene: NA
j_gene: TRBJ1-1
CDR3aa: ASSLALGTEAF

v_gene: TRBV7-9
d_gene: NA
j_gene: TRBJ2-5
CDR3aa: ASSLLSLQETQY

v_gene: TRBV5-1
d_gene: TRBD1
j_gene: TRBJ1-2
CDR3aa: ASSSAGQGRFGYT

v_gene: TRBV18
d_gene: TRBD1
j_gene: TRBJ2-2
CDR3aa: ASSPPNRGIGELF

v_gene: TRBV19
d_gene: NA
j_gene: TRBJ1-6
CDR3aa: ASSSDSGTGVSPLH

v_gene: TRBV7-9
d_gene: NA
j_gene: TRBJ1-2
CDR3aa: ASSLAVEAGYT

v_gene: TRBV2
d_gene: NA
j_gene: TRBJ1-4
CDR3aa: ASGRTGRNEKLF

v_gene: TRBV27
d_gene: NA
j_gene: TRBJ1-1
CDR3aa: ASSSTMNTEAF

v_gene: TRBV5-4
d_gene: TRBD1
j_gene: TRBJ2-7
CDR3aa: ASSLQGASYEQY

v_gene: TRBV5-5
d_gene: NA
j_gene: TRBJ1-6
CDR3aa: ASSLVPLGGSSYNSPLH

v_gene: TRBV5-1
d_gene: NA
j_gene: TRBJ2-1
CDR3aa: ASSLGGSGNEQF

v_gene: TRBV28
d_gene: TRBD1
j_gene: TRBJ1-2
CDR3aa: ASSSPGQGYGYT

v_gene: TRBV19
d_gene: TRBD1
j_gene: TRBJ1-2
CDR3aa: ASNLQGNYGYT

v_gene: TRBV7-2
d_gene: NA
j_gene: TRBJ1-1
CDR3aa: ASSSSGAGGAF

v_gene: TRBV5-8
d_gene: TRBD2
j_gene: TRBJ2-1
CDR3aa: ASSLGTSGGRTEQF

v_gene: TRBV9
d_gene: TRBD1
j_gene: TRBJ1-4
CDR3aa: ASSAGQENEKLF

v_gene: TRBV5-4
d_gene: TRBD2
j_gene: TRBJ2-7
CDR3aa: ASSRLGGGPGEQY

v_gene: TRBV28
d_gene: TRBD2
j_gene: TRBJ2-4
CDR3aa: ASSLGGENIQY

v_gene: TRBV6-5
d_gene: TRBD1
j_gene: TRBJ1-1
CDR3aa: ASSYATGGNTEAF

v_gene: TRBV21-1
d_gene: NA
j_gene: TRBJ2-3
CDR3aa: ASSKEIRQQELSSTDTQY

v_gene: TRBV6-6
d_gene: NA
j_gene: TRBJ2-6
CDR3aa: ASSFTPSGSEDVLT

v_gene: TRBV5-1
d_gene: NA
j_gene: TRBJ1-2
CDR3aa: ASSLGDTLIYGCT

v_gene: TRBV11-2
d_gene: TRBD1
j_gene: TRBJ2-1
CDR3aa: ASSSTTGDNEQF

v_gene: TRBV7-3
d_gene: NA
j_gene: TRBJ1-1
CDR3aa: ASSTDRLTEAF

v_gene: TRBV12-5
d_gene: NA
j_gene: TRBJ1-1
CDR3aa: ASGLTTDNTEAF

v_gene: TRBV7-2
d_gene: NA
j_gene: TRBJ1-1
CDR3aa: ASSPTLVMNTEAF

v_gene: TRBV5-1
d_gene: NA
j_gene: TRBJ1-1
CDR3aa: ASSPRGGLRVMNTEAF

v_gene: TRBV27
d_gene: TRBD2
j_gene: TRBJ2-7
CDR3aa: ASRGLAGVTAEYEQY

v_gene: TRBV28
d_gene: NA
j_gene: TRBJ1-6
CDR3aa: ASSLRSPLH